This is a list of T cell receptor beta chains from one sample in a study of technical replicates of blood from a handful of donors. Assay: immunoSEQ multiplex PCR; the TCRdb copy retains only in-frame clones and omits some. The data contain 75,000 to 85,000 clones, around 95% of them seen just once; the ten biggest clones take up roughly 0.4%. Sequenced sample: T cells isolated from PBMCs. The receptors shown here come from a human donor in good health. CDR3s include the opening cysteine and the closing phenylalanine or tryptophan. A D gene is named only where the DNA matches it firmly. The size field is filled for only some rows; it gives once, few, many or a size class.

d_call	clone_size	v_call	j_call	cdr3_aa	cdr3_nt
TRBD2	NA	TRBV9	TRBJ2-1	CASQTSASSYNEQFF	TGTGCCAGCCAGACTAGCGCTAGCTCCTACAATGAGCAGTTCTTC
TRBD1	NA	TRBV27	TRBJ2-7	CASRITGGFHEQYF	TGTGCCAGCAGGATTACAGGGGGCTTCCACGAGCAGTACTTC
NA	few	TRBV7-9	TRBJ2-7	CASASGEQYF	TGTGCCAGCGCCTCAGGGGAGCAGTACTTC
NA	NA	TRBV6-5	TRBJ1-3	CASSYSILEGNTIYF	TGTGCCAGCAGTTACTCGATACTGGAGGGAAACACCATATATTTT
NA	NA	TRBV27	TRBJ1-2	CASSSSGSGYTF	TGTGCCAGCAGTTCTTCCGGGTCTGGCTACACCTTC
NA	NA	TRBV21-1	TRBJ1-1	CASPSPNNREGNTEAFF	TGTGCCAGCCCGTCCCCCAATAACAGGGAGGGGAACACTGAAGCTTTCTTT
TRBD1	NA	TRBV11-3	TRBJ2-2	CASSIRDRGTGELFF	TGTGCCAGCAGCATACGGGACAGGGGAACCGGGGAGCTGTTTTTT
NA	NA	TRBV7-7	TRBJ2-1	CASSLDSYNEQFF	TGTGCCAGCAGCTTAGACTCATACAATGAGCAGTTCTTC
TRBD1	NA	TRBV2	TRBJ2-7	CASSPGQGDYVQYF	TGTGCCAGCAGCCCGGGACAGGGGGATTATGTGCAGTACTTC
NA	NA	TRBV5-5	TRBJ1-1	CASNPNTGGTEAFF	TGTGCCAGCAACCCCAATACCGGGGGCACTGAAGCTTTCTTT
NA	NA	TRBV2	TRBJ1-5	CASSEDWGRQPQHF	TGTGCCAGCAGTGAGGATTGGGGGCGTCAGCCCCAGCATTTT
TRBD2	NA	TRBV11-2	TRBJ2-3	CASSLGLAGGTDTQYF	TGTGCCAGCAGCTTAGGGCTCGCGGGAGGCACAGATACGCAGTATTTT
TRBD1	NA	TRBV5-1	TRBJ2-7	CASRTGGSEQYF	TGCGCCAGCAGGACAGGGGGCTCCGAGCAGTACTTC